The T cell receptor beta chain described here comes from a study of T-cell reconstitution after alpha-beta-depleted transplantation in children (dated by TCRdb to about 2016). General notes on the study: T-cell immune reconstitution after TCRalphabeta/CD19-depleted allogeneic hematopoietic cell transplantation in children was quantitatively tracked in the study by means of TCR repertoire profiling. Broad study findings and their caveats: Over subsequent months, a decline in hyperexpanded clone frequencies was noted, and after one year, T-cell counts and TCRbeta diversity were mostly ascribed to newly produced T cells. The high TCRbeta diversity at day 60 in some patients was ascribed to recipient T cells and intrathymic progenitors that had survived conditioning. Apparently early alphabetaT-cell count recovery about two months after transplant reportedly relied on only several hundred rapidly expanded clones derived from non-depleted graft cells.

This clonotype was seen repeatedly, ten times or more. Its binding antigen is unknown. No base-level quality is on record; no much larger clone is a single base apart. V and J lose 5 bases and 0 bases, and a span of 8 bases separates them. The CDR3 spans 15 residues, from the cysteine through the phenylalanine. Here the CDR3 DNA is all that survives: 45 bases in frame from base 1. The germline V gene specifies MDHEN as CDR1 and SYDVKM as CDR2. The treatment or condition label, read with the paper, signifies: allogeneic hematopoietic cell transplantation with graft depleted of TCRalphabeta T cells and CD19 B cells. TCRalphabeta/CD19-depleted allogeneic hematopoietic cell grafts were given to the transplant recipients, all of whom were children. The method was PCR. Sequencing took place on an Illumina HiSeq 2500. To normalize quantification of the TCRbeta repertoire, the TCR libraries were built with molecular barcoding that relied on unique molecular identifiers. TCRdb took the public reads, trimmed them with fastp at Q25, ran MiXCR for clone calling and kept in-frame beta chains. CDR3 protein sequences are deduplicated, and each keeps its most common genes and DNA. Here the sample has about 160,000 distinct CDR3 sequences; 8.5% to 14% occur a single time. Together, the top ten hold around 13% of the sample.

The sequence derives from a boy aged 2-15 years with acute myeloid leukemia, due to receive a stem cell transplant. Sequences were derived from PBMCs, sampled before TCRalphabeta/CD19-depleted stem cell transplant. The V and J segments used are TRBV28 and TRBJ2-6; tentative D gene TRBD1, with 6 bases matching. The CDR3 region: CASSGQFSGANVLTF. The sequenced DNA is TGTGCCAGCAGTGGACAGTTCTCTGGGGCCAACGTCCTGACTTTC.